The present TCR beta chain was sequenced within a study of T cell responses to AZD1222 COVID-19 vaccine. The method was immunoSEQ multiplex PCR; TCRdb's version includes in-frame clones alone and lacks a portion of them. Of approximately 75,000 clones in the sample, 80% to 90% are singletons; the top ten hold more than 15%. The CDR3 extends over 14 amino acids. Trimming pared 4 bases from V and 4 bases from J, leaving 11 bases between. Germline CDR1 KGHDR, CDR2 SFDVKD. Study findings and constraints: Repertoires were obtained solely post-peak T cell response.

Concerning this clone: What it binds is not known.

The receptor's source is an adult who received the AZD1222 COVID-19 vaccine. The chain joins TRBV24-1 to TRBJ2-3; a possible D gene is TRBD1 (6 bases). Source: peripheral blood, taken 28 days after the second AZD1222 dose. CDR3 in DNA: TGTGCCACCAGTGACCCTAAGGGGGCAGATACGCAGTATTTT. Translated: CATSDPKGADTQYF.